These 21 T cell receptor beta chains share one sample of origin, sequenced in a study of ipilimumab plus nivolumab after autologous stem cell transplantation. Clones were read by immunoSEQ multiplex PCR, and TCRdb kept only the in-frame ones, dropping some. The sample has roughly 16,000 clones; about 81% are singletons. Sample: PBMCs, taken in a trial of ipilimumab plus nivolumab as post-transplant consolidation. Every receptor here comes from a male donor with diffuse large B-cell lymphoma.

The V call is TRBV7-8, the J call TRBJ1-2; weak D call: TRBD1 (5 bases). CDR3 length: 13 amino acids. Trimming removed 5 bases at V and 3 bases at J, with 10 bases between. The V gene's germline CDR1 is SGHVS and CDR2 FQNEAQ. The CDR3 is CASSPDRDYGYTF. CDR3 nucleotide sequence: TGTGCCAGCAGCCCCGACAGAGACTATGGCTACACCTTC.

This sequence joins TRBV28 and TRBJ1-1; TRBD1 agrees at 7 bases. The CDR3 extends over 15 amino acids. V was clipped by 2 bases and J by 2 bases; unmatched bases: 5. Germline lookup yields CDR1 MDHEN and CDR2 SYDVKM. Written as DNA, the CDR3 is TGTGCCAGCAGTTTAGGAGGGGGCAGCAACACTGAAGCTTTCTTT. Translation: CASSLGGGSNTEAFF.

V and J are TRBV19 and TRBJ2-7; possibly TRBD1 for D (6 bases). The germline V gene has CDR1 LNHDA and CDR2 SQIVND (reference sequence). The length of the CDR3 is 12 residues. V was clipped by 2 bases and J by 5 bases, with 7 bases between them. CDR3: CASSINRDEQYF. The DNA of the CDR3 is TGTGCCAGTAGTATAAACAGGGACGAGCAGTACTTC.

J is TRBJ2-5 and V is TRBV19; 7 nucleotides match TRBD2. Germline CDR1 and CDR2: LNHDA and SQIVND (reference sequence). This CDR3 region has 15 residues. V lost 4 bases and J lost 5; bases outside the gene matches: 10. The CDR3 loop reads CASSNLRVGGETQYF. CDR3 coding DNA: TGTGCCAGTAGTAACCTGCGGGTCGGGGGGGAGACCCAGTACTTC.

The rearrangement links TRBV19 to TRBJ2-7; D might be TRBD2 (6 bases). This CDR3 has 14 residues. Per germline, CDR1 LNHDA and CDR2 SQIVND (reference sequence). The germline V and J ends were trimmed by 4 bases and 1 base, with 11 bases remaining between them. The CDR3 spells CASSRGEDSYEQYF. As DNA, the CDR3 is TGTGCCAGTAGTAGGGGGGAGGATTCCTACGAGCAGTACTTC.

This chain uses TRBV7-9 with TRBJ2-1; the match to TRBD2 covers 10 bases. V lost 1 base to trimming and J lost 8 bases; unmatched junction nucleotides: 8. The CDR3 is 16 residues long. Germline-derived CDR1 and CDR2 are SEHNR and FQNEAQ (reference sequence). The CDR3 protein is CASSLGRPSGGDEQFF. The DNA for the CDR3 is TGTGCCAGCAGCTTAGGACGCCCCAGCGGGGGGGATGAGCAGTTCTTC.

The rearrangement uses TRBV21-1 and TRBJ2-7; the DNA was not compared with TRBD1, the D call given in the table. TRBV21-1 constitutes a pseudogene. The CDR3 has 14 residues. The CDR3 DNA is TGTGCCAGCAGCAAAGACCACATGATGGACGAGCAGTACTTC. Its protein is CASSKDHMMDEQYF.

This chain links TRBV7-9 with TRBJ2-1, with 8 bases that match TRBD2. The CDR3 runs 16 residues. Germline trimming cut 5 bases from V and 6 bases from J; bases unmatched to any gene: 12. CDR1 SEHNR and CDR2 FQNEAQ come from the germline V gene (reference sequence). The CDR3 spells CASSHVFSGGPNEQFF. The DNA for the CDR3 is TGTGCCAGCAGCCACGTGTTCAGCGGGGGCCCCAATGAGCAGTTCTTC.

The V and J genes are TRBV9 and TRBJ1-5; 8 bases map to TRBD1. Per germline, CDR1 SGDLS and CDR2 YYNGEE. The CDR3 spans 15 residues. V was pared by 3 bases and J by 1 base, with 3 bases of the junction left unmatched. Here the CDR3 reads CASSGGTGSNQPQHF. CDR3 sequence (DNA): TGTGCCAGCAGCGGGGGGACAGGCAGCAATCAGCCCCAGCATTTT.

The gene calls are TRBV25-1 and TRBJ1-1, with D possibly being TRBD1 (5 bases). With 6 bases removed from V and 9 bases from J, the gap between germline ends came to 11 bases. The CDR3 runs to 11 residues. In germline, CDR1 is MGHDK, CDR2 SYGVNS. The CDR3 DNA is TGTGCCAGCAGGTCGGCAGGGCAAGCTTTCTTT. This codes for CASRSAGQAFF.

This sequence joins TRBV19 and TRBJ1-4; possibly TRBD1 for D (6 bases). This CDR3 spans 17 amino acids. The V gene lost 7 bases and the J gene lost 8 bases, with 26 bases spanning the gap. Germline CDR1 and CDR2: LNHDA and SQIVND (reference sequence). For the CDR3, the DNA is TGTGCCAGTACTAACCGGGGGGGCAATGTTGGACGGGAAAAACTGTTTTTT. It specifies CASTNRGGNVGREKLFF.

The genes are TRBV10-3 and TRBJ1-1; D might be TRBD1 (6 bases). The CDR3 is made up of 14 amino acids. Trimming cost V 4 bases and J 5 bases, with 14 bases left between them. Germline V gene data show CDR1 as ENHRY and CDR2 as SYGVKD. CDR3 coding DNA: TGTGCCATCAGTGGGACAGAGGCTGGGACTGAAGCTTTCTTT. It yields the protein CAISGTEAGTEAFF.

The genes are TRBV6-6 and TRBJ1-1, with TRBD1 matching 10 bases. The CDR3 length is 14 residues. With V trimmed by 8 bases and J by 6 bases, 9 bases remained unmatched. CDR1 and CDR2 (germline): MNHNY, SVGAGI (reference sequence). CDR3 in DNA: TGTGCCAGCGACTCGGGACAGGGGTTACCTGAAGCTTTCTTT. Translation: CASDSGQGLPEAFF.

V usage is TRBV15 and J usage is TRBJ1-1, with a tentative D call TRBD1 (6 bases). The CDR3 spans 14 residues. The germline V and J ends were trimmed by 4 bases and 1 base, with 10 bases remaining between them. Germline values: CDR1 LNHNV, CDR2 YYDKDF (reference sequence). This CDR3 reads CATSNDRWNTEAFF. CDR3 DNA: TGTGCCACCAGCAATGACAGGTGGAACACTGAAGCTTTCTTT.

The chain carries TRBV5-6 and TRBJ2-7; 7 nucleotides line up with TRBD1. The germline CDR1 and CDR2 sequences are SGHDT and YYEEEE. CDR3 length: 16 amino acids. V shed 1 base and J 3 bases; nucleotides not matched to a gene: 10. The CDR3 loop reads CASSLRARQGGYEQYF. The CDR3 nucleotides are TGTGCCAGCAGCTTGAGGGCTCGACAGGGTGGCTACGAGCAGTACTTC. Variable domain in full (rest from reference TRBV5-6 and TRBJ2-7): DAGVTQSPTHLIKTRGQQVTLRCSPKSGHDTVSWYQQALGQGPQFIFQYYEEEERQRGNFPDRFSGHQFPNYSSELNVNALLLGDSALYLCASSLRARQGGYEQYFGPGTRLTVT.

The V gene is TRBV9, the J gene TRBJ2-1, with 10 bases fitting TRBD2. V was pared by 0 bases and J by 4 bases, with 1 base of the junction left unmatched. The CDR3 is 15 amino acids. Germline CDR1 reads SGDLS; CDR2 reads YYNGEE. The CDR3 protein is CASSVASGGYNEQFF. The DNA of the CDR3 is TGTGCCAGCAGCGTAGCTAGCGGGGGATACAATGAGCAGTTCTTC.

V and J are TRBV5-1 and TRBJ2-2; TRBD2 matches 8 bases. The trim removed 6 bases at V and 5 bases at J, leaving 12 bases unmatched. The CDR3 loop spans 16 amino acids. From germline, CDR1 is SGHRS and CDR2 YFSETQ. CDR3 sequence (DNA): TGCGCCAGCACCTCATCACTAGCGGTTAAGACCGGGGAGCTGTTTTTT. Translation gives CASTSSLAVKTGELFF.

The chain carries TRBV11-2 and TRBJ2-5; no clear D gene. V shed 4 bases and J shed 0 bases, with 12 bases lying between them. CDR1 and CDR2 (germline): SGHAT, FQNNGV. CDR3 length equals 15 residues. The CDR3 DNA sequence: TGTGCCAGCAGCTCTGCTACAGTGTACCAAGAGACCCAGTACTTC. Translation: CASSSATVYQETQYF.

The chain combines TRBV2 with TRBJ2-1, with 9 bases lining up with TRBD1. Germline CDR1 reads SNHLY; CDR2 reads FYNNEI. The CDR3 has 15 residues. V lost 6 bases, J lost 3 bases, and 6 bases stayed unmatched. CDR3: CASRRTGVVYNEQFF. In nucleotides, the CDR3 is TGTGCCAGCAGGCGGACAGGGGTGGTCTACAATGAGCAGTTCTTC.

J is TRBJ1-1 and V is TRBV28, with D possibly being TRBD1 (5 bases). Germline CDR1 MDHEN, CDR2 SYDVKM. V was cut by 3 bases and J by 5 bases, with 19 bases left in between. This CDR3 comprises 16 residues. The CDR3 loop is CASSFSGTLLRTEAFF. Written as DNA, the CDR3 is TGTGCCAGCAGTTTTTCGGGGACCCTGTTGAGGACTGAAGCTTTCTTT. The full variable domain, its missing parts supplied by reference TRBV28 and TRBJ1-1, is DVKVTQSSRYLVKRTGEKVFLECVQDMDHENMFWYRQDPGLGLRLIYFSYDVKMKEKGDIPEGYSVSREKKERFSLILESASTNQTSMYLCASSFSGTLLRTEAFFGQGTRLTVV.

The chain joins TRBV7-2 to TRBJ1-1; D is unresolved. Germline V gene lookup returns CDR1 SGHTA and CDR2 FQGNSA. Trimming took 1 base from V and 4 from J, leaving 16 bases between them. This CDR3 region has 16 residues. In DNA, the CDR3 is TGTGCCAGCAGCTTAGAAGTAAGGCGGGAAGGCACTGAAGCTTTCTTT. Its protein product is CASSLEVRREGTEAFF.